The source of this T cell receptor beta chain is a study of blood T cell repertoires in COVID-19 (dated by TCRdb to 2019 to 2021). The study in broad terms: Samples covering the acute and convalescent phases of COVID-19 were provided by collaborators in the United States, Italy and Spain. The material from the prospective study consisted of cDNA or gDNA derived from T cells, B-cell-depleted T cells, or PBMCs. Deeply sampled blood TCRbeta repertoires from subjects exposed to, actively infected with, or recovered from COVID-19 were included in the dataset. The repertoires were released in a freely available public database intended as a resource for research on the immune response to SARS-CoV-2. Samples were obtained from the ongoing ImmuneRACE study (first 160 participants) and from some 1,200 subjects provided by 6 global collaborators. The sample metadata nearly always contained a de-identified subject ID, COVID-19 status, age in years and sex. Where HLA class I and class II types were available, the types were taken from metadata supplied by the sample provider, not from assay-based typing. Overall results and qualifications from the work: The quantity of clinical and demographic metadata differed by source and by participant and was supplied without curation.

TCRbeta CDR3 regions were amplified from genomic DNA by means of the immunoSEQ Assay, a bias-controlled multiplex PCR. The paper's data handling went like this. Nucleated cell counts per sample were estimated from amplification of reference gene primers within the assay. To quantify the absolute abundance of each unique TCRbeta CDR3 rearrangement, sequence reads were collapsed and filtered. For each sample, productive Simpson clonality was calculated by taking the square root of Simpson's diversity index across productive rearrangements. TCRdb obtained this table from immuneACCESS and retained in-frame rearrangements with V and J assigned. These tables miss some clones; where compared with another copy, unresolved V genes account for less than half of the shortfall, and the remainder is unexplained. For V, J and clone size, that table is used; D and trimming come from the DNA. This sample has about 210,000 clones in its table, and roughly four fifths of those were observed once. The top ten clonotypes cover 9.5% to 15% of the sample.

The collaborating institutions used their own protocols to collect whole blood in K2EDTA tubes. For TCRbeta analysis, collaborators shipped samples as frozen whole blood, isolated PBMCs, or DNA extracted from either of those sample types. The CDR3, from cysteine to phenylalanine, totals 13 residues. The kept DNA is CDR3 alone, 39 bases in frame from the first base. V gives up 4 bases and J gives up 4 bases, and the segment between their germline ends measures 10 bases. CDR1 and CDR2 are read off the germline V gene as SGHAT and FQNNGV. As to this clone: No antigen is known for it. Base quality data are lacking; no much larger clone is found one base away.

This TCR came from a woman aged 40 to 49 with acute or convalescent COVID-19. The rearranged segments are TRBV11-2 and TRBJ1-2; the D segment cannot be called with confidence. The sample consisted of peripheral blood. The base sequence is TGTGCCAGCAGCTCCGCGGGGTCCTATGGCTACACCTTC. Its translation is CASSSAGSYGYTF.